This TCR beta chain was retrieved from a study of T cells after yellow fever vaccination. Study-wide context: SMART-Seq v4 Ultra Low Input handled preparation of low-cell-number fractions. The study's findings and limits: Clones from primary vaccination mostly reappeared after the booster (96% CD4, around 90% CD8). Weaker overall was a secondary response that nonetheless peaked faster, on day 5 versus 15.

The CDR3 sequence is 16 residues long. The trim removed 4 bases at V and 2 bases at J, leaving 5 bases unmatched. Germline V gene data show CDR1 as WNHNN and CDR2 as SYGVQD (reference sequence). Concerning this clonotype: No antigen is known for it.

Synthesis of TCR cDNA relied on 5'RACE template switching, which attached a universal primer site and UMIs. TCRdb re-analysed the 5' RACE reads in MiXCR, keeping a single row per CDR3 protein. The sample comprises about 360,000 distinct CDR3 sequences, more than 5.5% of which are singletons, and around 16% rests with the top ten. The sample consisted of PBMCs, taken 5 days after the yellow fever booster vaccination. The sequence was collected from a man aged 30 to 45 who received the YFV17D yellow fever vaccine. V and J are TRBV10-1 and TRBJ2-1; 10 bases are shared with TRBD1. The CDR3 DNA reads TGCGCCAGCAGTGTCGCCGGGACAGGGGCCTACAATGAGCAGTTCTTC. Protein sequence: CASSVAGTGAYNEQFF.